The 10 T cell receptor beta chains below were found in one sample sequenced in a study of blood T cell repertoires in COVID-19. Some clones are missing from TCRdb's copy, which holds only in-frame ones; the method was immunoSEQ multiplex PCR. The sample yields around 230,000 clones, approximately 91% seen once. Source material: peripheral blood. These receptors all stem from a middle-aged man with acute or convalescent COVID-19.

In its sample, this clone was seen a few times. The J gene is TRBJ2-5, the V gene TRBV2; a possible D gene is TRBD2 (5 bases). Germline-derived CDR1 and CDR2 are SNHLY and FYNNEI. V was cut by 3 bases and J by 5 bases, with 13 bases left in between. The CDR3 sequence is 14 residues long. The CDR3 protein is CASSDLAIRETQYF. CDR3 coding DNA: TGTGCCAGCAGTGACCTAGCAATAAGGGAGACCCAGTACTTC.

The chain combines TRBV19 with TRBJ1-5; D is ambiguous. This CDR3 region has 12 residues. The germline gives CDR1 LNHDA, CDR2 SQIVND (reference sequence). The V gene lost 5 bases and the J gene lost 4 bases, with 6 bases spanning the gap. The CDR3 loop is CASSPINQPQHF. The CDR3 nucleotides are TGTGCCAGTAGTCCAATTAATCAGCCCCAGCATTTT. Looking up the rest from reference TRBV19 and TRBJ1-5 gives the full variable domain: DGGITQSPKYLFRKEGQNVTLSCEQNLNHDAMYWYRQDPGQGLRLIYYSQIVNDFQKGDIAEGYSVSREKKESFPLTVTSAQKNPTAFYLCASSPINQPQHFGDGTRLSIL.

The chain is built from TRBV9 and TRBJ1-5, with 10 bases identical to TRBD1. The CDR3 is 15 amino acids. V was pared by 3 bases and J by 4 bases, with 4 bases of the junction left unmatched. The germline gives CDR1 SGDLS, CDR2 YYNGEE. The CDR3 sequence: CASSADRGGNQPQHF. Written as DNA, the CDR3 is TGTGCCAGCAGCGCGGACAGGGGGGGAAATCAGCCCCAGCATTTT.

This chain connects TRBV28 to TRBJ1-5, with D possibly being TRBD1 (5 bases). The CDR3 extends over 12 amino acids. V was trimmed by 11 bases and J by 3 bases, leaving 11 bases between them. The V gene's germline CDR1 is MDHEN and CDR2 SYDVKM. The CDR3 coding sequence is TGTGCCGTCCAGGGCTACAATCAGCCCCAGCATTTT. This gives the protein CAVQGYNQPQHF. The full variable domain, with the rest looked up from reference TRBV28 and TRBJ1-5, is DVKVTQSSRYLVKRTGEKVFLECVQDMDHENMFWYRQDPGLGLRLIYFSYDVKMKEKGDIPEGYSVSREKKERFSLILESASTNQTSMYLCAVQGYNQPQHFGDGTRLSIL.

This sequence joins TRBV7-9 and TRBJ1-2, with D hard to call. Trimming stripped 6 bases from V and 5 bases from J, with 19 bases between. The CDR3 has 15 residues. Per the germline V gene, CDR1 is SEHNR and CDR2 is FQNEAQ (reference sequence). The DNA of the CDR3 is TGTGCCAGCAGTTCCACGTCGGGTAGTCCGTATGGCTACACCTTC. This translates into CASSSTSGSPYGYTF.

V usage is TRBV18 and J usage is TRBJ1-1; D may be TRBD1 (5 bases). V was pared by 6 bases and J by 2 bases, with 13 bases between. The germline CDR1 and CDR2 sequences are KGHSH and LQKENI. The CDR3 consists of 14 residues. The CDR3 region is CASSVGGGNTEAFF. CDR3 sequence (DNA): TGTGCCAGCTCCGTTGGGGGGGGTAACACTGAAGCTTTCTTT.

This chain's CDR3 is CATSTRAAASTDTQYF. The CDR3 nucleotides are TGTGCCACCAGCACCAGGGCGGCGGCTAGCACAGATACGCAGTATTTT. This chain uses TRBV15 with TRBJ2-3; D perhaps matches TRBD1 (5 bases). The V gene's germline CDR1 is LNHNV and CDR2 YYDKDF (reference sequence). Trimming cost V 4 bases and J 0 bases, with 14 bases left between them. This CDR3 has 16 amino acids.

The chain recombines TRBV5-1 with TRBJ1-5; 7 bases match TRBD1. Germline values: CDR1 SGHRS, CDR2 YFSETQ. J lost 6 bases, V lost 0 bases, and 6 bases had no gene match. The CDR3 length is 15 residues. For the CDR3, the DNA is TGCGCCAGCAGCTTGGACCCAGGGGGGTTTCAGCCCCAGCATTTT. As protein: CASSLDPGGFQPQHF.

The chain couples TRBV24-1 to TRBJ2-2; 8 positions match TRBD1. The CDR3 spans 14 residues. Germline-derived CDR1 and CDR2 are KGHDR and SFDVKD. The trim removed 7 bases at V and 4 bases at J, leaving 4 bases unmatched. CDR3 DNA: TGTGCCACCAGGGCGACAGGGGCCACCGGGGAGCTGTTTTTT. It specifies CATRATGATGELFF.

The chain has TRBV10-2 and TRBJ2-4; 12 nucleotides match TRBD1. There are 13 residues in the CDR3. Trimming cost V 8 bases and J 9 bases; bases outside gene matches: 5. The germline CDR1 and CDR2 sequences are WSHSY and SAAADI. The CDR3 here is CASRDRGQGIQYF. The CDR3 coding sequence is TGCGCCAGCCGGGACAGGGGGCAGGGCATTCAGTACTTC.